This T cell receptor (beta chain) was obtained from a study of shared clonotypes between healthy human individuals. Remarks on this clone: Its specificity is unknown.

The CDR3 runs 16 residues. Germline V gene data show CDR1 as SGHDT and CDR2 as YYEEEE. Unmatched junction bases numbered 7, after V lost 0 bases and J lost 4 bases. Naive-designated CD8 cells lacked CD45RO, were positively enriched for CCR7, and omitted terminally differentiated effector memory CD45RA+ cells. Donors comprised healthy HIV-negative adults lacking recent acute infections or vaccinations. Samples underwent the assay at deep level. The assay was immunoSEQ multiplex PCR, and TCRdb's table has in-frame clones only and misses some. The sample comprises about 820,000 clones, nearly 95% of which are singletons, and approximately 25% rests with the top ten. Study observations and caveats: Relative to their counterparts shared across all four donors, non-shared clonotypes exhibited diminished generation probabilities.

This receptor was identified in a man aged 25 to 40 in good health. This chain uses TRBV5-6 with TRBJ2-7; 10 bases line up with TRBD2. Input material: naive CD8+ T cells sorted from blood. This CDR3 is CASSLAWGTSEYEQYF. The CDR3 DNA reads as TGTGCCAGCAGCTTGGCTTGGGGGACTAGCGAATACGAGCAGTACTTC.